A selection of T cell receptor beta chains follows, all from one sample in a study of T-cell reconstitution after alpha-beta-depleted transplantation in children. From the PCR reads, TCRdb called clonotypes with MiXCR, one entry per CDR3 protein. This sample yields just over 950,000 distinct CDR3 sequences, of which less than 30% are seen a single time; under 30% belongs to the top ten. This material consisted of PBMCs, mostly from graft donor cells, taken 360 days after TCRalphabeta/CD19-depleted stem cell transplant. Receptor source: a boy under two years old who had a stem cell transplant for SCID, so the T cells may come from the graft donor. The CDR3 runs from the conserved cysteine through the conserved F or W. A D gene is named only where the DNA matches it firmly. Rows give clone size only sometimes, using once, few, many, or a class for an expanded clone.

>TRBD1|TRBV2|few|TRBJ1-1
TGTGCCACCGAGGGACAGGCGCATACTGAAGCTTTCTTT
CATEGQAHTEAFF
>NA|TRBV19|NA|TRBJ2-7
TGTGCCAGTAGCCCCGCGAACTTCTACGAGCAGTACTTC
CASSPANFYEQYF
>TRBD2|TRBV5-1|NA|TRBJ2-2
TGCGCCAGCAGCCCTAGCGGGGTCACCGGGGAGCTGTTTTTT
CASSPSGVTGELFF
>NA|TRBV5-5|NA|TRBJ2-3
TGTGCCAGCACCCCACCCCACGGATCTAGCACAGATACGCAGTATTTT
CASTPPHGSSTDTQYF
>TRBD1|TRBV10-3|few|TRBJ2-1
TGTGCCACCGGGGACAGGGAGGGGAGTGAGCAGTTCTTC
CATGDREGSEQFF
>NA|TRBV20-1|NA|TRBJ2-2
TGCAGTGCTAGAAGACATGGGGACACCGGGGAGCTGTTTTTT
CSARRHGDTGELFF
>NA|TRBV12-3/TRBV12-4|NA|TRBJ2-2
TGTGCCAGCAGTTTAGCTTACACCGGGGAGCTGTTTTTT
CASSLAYTGELFF
>TRBD1|TRBV7-8|NA|TRBJ2-7
TGTGCCAGCAGCCCCAGAACCGACAGGGGTGGCTACGAGCAGTACTTC
CASSPRTDRGGYEQYF
>NA|TRBV27|NA|TRBJ1-1
TGTGCCAGCAGTTCCCGCCCACAGGGACGGACTGAAGCTTTCTTT
CASSSRPQGRTEAFF
>TRBD1|TRBV13|few|TRBJ2-7
TGTGCCAGCAGCTTAGCAAGGACAGGGCCCGAGCAGTACTTC
CASSLARTGPEQYF
>NA|TRBV4-3|NA|TRBJ2-5
TGCGCCAGCAGCCAAGAGGGGGCCTACCAAGAGACCCAGTACTTC
CASSQEGAYQETQYF
>NA|TRBV28|NA|TRBJ2-7
TGTGCCTCTACTAATCCGGGCGGGGTCAACTCCTACGAGCAGTACTTC
CASTNPGGVNSYEQYF
>NA|TRBV12-3/TRBV12-4|NA|TRBJ2-2
TGTGCCAGCAGTCCCCGCTCCGGCGCCGGGGAGCTGTTTTTT
CASSPRSGAGELFF
>TRBD1|TRBV12-3/TRBV12-4|few|TRBJ2-7
TGTGCCAGCAGTATCGGGACAGGGAACGAGCAGTACTTC
CASSIGTGNEQYF
>NA|TRBV20-1|NA|TRBJ1-4
TGCAGTGCTAGAGACAGGGGAGTAGGTGAAAAACTGTTTTTT
CSARDRGVGEKLFF
>NA|TRBV12-3/TRBV12-4|few|TRBJ2-2
TGTGCCAGCAGTCGAGGGTCACAGCCTCCCGGGGAGCTGTTTTTT
CASSRGSQPPGELFF
>TRBD1|TRBV5-5|NA|TRBJ1-2
TGTGCCAGCAGCTTTACGATCGGCAGGGGGCTCGGCTACACCTTC
CASSFTIGRGLGYTF
>TRBD1|TRBV9|NA|TRBJ2-5
TGTGCCAGCAGCTCAGTCGGGGACAGGGAGCAAGAGACCCAGTACTTC
CASSSVGDREQETQYF
>NA|TRBV2|NA|TRBJ1-1
TGTGCCCTCTTGTGGGGCCGGCTGAAAGGAGGAGATTCCACTGAAGCTTTCTTT
CALLWGRLKGGDSTEAFF
>NA|TRBV7-2|NA|TRBJ2-3
TGTGCCAGCAGCTGGGCTGGGGGAGCGAGCACAGATACGCAGTATTTT
CASSWAGGASTDTQYF
>TRBD2|TRBV9|few|TRBJ2-2
TGTGCCAGCAGCTACGGGACTAGCGGTGAGAACACCGGGGAGCTGTTTTTT
CASSYGTSGENTGELFF
>NA|TRBV20-1|NA|TRBJ2-1
TGCAGTGCCACCTGGCCCCTAGTCAATGAGCAGTTCTTC
CSATWPLVNEQFF
>NA|TRBV19|NA|TRBJ2-7
TGTGCCAGTAGCTTGCACGACGGCCCCCTCGCCTACGAGCAGTACTTC
CASSLHDGPLAYEQYF
>NA|TRBV4-1|few|TRBJ2-7
TGCGCCAGCAGCCAAGATATTCGCTACGAGCAGTACTTC
CASSQDIRYEQYF
>NA|TRBV10-2|few|TRBJ2-5
TGCGCCAGCGCCGGCCAAGAGACCCAGTACTTC
CASAGQETQYF